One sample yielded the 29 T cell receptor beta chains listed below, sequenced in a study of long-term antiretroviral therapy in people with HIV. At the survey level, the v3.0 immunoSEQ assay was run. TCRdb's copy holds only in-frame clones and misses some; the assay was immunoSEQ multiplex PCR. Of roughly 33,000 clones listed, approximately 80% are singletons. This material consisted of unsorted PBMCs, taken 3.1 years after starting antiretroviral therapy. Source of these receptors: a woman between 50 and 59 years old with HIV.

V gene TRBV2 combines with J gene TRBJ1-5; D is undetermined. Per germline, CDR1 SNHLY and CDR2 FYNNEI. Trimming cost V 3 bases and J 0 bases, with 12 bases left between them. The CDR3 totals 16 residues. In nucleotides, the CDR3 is TGTGCCAGCAGTGAGGTGTCGGAAGATAGCAATCAGCCCCAGCATTTT. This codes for CASSEVSEDSNQPQHF.

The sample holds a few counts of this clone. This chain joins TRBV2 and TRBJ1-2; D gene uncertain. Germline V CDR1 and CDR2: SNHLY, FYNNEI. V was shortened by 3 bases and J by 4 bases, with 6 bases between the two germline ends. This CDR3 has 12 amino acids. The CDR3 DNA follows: TGTGCCAGCAGTGATCTTTTCTATGGCTACACCTTC. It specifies CASSDLFYGYTF. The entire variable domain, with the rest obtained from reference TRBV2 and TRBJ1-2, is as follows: EPEVTQTPSHQVTQMGQEVILRCVPISNHLYFYWYRQILGQKVEFLVSFYNNEISEKSEIFDDQFSVERPDGSNFTLKIRSTKLEDSAMYFCASSDLFYGYTFGSGTRLTVV.

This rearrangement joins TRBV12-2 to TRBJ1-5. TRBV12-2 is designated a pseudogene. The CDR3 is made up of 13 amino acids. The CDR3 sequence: CASRLRAGGPQHF. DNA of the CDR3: TGTGCAAGTCGCCTAAGGGCTGGCGGGCCCCAGCATTTT.

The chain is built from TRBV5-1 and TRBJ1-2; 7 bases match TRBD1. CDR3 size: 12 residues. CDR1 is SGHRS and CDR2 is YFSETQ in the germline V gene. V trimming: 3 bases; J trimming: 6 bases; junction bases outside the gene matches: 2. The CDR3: CASSYGTDGYTF. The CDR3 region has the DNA TGCGCCAGCAGCTACGGGACAGATGGCTACACCTTC.

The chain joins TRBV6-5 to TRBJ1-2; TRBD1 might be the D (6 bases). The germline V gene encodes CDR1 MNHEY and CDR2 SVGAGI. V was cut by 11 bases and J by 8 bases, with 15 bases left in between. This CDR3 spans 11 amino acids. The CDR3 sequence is CASSGGGGYTF. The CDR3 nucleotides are TGTGCCTCCTCCGGGGGGGGCGGCTACACCTTC.

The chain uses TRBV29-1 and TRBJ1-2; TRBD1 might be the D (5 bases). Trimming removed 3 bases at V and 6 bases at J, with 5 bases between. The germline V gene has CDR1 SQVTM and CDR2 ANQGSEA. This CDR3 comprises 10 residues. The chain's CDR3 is CSVEGDGYTF. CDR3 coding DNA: TGCAGCGTTGAGGGGGATGGCTACACCTTC.

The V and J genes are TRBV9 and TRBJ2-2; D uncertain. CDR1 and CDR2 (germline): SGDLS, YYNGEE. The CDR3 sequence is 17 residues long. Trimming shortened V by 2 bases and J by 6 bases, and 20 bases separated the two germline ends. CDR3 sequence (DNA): TGTGCCAGCAGCGTTGACGGGCCCGGATATGTTTCCGGGGAGCTGTTTTTT. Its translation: CASSVDGPGYVSGELFF.

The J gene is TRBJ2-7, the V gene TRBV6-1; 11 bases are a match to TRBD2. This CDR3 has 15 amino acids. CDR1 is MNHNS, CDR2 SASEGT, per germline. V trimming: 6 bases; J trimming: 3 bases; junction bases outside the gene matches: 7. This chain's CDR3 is CASRPGTSGYYEQYV. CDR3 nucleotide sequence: TGTGCCAGCAGGCCCGGGACTAGCGGATACTACGAGCAGTACGTC.

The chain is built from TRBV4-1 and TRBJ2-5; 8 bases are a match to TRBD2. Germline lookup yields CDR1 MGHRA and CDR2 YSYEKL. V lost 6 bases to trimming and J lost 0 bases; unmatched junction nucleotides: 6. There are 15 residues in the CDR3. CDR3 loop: CASSKTRGDQETQYF. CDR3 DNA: TGCGCCAGCAGTAAGACGCGGGGGGACCAAGAGACCCAGTACTTC.

The CDR3 here is CASSSRGAGGGDTQYF. CDR3 sequence (DNA): TGCGCCAGCAGCTCCCGTGGAGCGGGGGGCGGGGATACGCAGTATTTT. The chain couples TRBV5-1 to TRBJ2-3; 9 bases line up with TRBD2. Germline CDR1 and CDR2: SGHRS and YFSETQ. With 3 bases clipped from V and 6 bases from J, the junction kept 11 bases outside the gene matches. The CDR3 consists of 16 residues.

The CDR3 DNA sequence: TGTGCCAGCAGTTACACCCGGGGGAGAGGAAACACCATATATTTT. It is translated as CASSYTRGRGNTIYF. The V call is TRBV6-5, the J call TRBJ1-3, with D maybe TRBD1 (5 bases). The CDR3 length is 15 residues. Germline V gene sequence: CDR1 MNHEY, CDR2 SVGAGI. V lost 2 bases to trimming and J lost 4 bases, with 12 bases between them.

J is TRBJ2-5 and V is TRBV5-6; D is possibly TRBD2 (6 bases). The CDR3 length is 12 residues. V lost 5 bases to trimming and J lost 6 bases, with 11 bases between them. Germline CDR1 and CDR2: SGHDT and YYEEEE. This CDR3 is CASRRDSKTQYF. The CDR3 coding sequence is TGTGCCAGCAGGAGGGACTCGAAGACCCAGTACTTC.

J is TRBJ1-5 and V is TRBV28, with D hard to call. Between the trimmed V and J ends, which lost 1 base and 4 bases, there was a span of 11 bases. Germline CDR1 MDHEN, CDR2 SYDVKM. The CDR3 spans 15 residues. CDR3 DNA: TGTGCCAGCAGTTTATATTCTTCGGAAAATCAGCCCCAGCATTTT. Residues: CASSLYSSENQPQHF.

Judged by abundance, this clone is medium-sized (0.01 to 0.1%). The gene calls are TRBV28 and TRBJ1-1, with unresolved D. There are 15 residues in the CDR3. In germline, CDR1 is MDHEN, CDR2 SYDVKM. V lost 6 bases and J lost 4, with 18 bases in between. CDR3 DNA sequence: TGTGCCAGCAGCTATTATGGAAGTGAGGGCACTGAAGCTTTCTTT. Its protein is CASSYYGSEGTEAFF.

The CDR3 region has the DNA TGTGCCTGGAGTGTATGGGGGAATAATTCACCCCTCCACTTT. This sequence encodes CAWSVWGNNSPLHF. J is TRBJ1-6 and V is TRBV30, with D possibly TRBD1 on 5 matching bases. CDR3 size: 14 residues. V was trimmed by 0 bases and J by 5 bases, leaving 8 bases between them. Looked up from germline, CDR1 is GTSNPN and CDR2 is SVGIG (reference sequence).

Written as DNA, the CDR3 is TGTGCCAGTAGTATGAGGCTGGGACAGGGGAATGAAAAACTGTTTTTT. Encoded protein: CASSMRLGQGNEKLFF. The chain employs TRBV19 and TRBJ1-4; 10 nucleotides agree with TRBD1. CDR1 is LNHDA and CDR2 is SQIVND in the germline V gene (reference sequence). V shed 3 bases, J shed 5 bases, and the junction held 6 bases outside the gene matches. The CDR3 is 16 residues long. The variable domain in full, completed from reference TRBV19 and TRBJ1-4, reads DGGITQSPKYLFRKEGQNVTLSCEQNLNHDAMYWYRQDPGQGLRLIYYSQIVNDFQKGDIAEGYSVSREKKESFPLTVTSAQKNPTAFYLCASSMRLGQGNEKLFFGSGTQLSVL.

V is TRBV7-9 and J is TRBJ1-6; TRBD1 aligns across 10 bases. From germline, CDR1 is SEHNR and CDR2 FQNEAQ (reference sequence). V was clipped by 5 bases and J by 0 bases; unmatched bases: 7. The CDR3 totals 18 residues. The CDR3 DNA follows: TGTGCCAGCAGCGGCCCGAGGGACAGGGGCTCCTATAATTCACCCCTCCACTTT. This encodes CASSGPRDRGSYNSPLHF.

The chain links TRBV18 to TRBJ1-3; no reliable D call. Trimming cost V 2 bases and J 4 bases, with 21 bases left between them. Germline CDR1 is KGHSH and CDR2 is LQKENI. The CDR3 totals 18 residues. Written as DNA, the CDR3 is TGTGCCAGCTCACCAGTCGGCCCGGGTTCGGGGTCGGGAAACACCATATATTTT. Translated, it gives CASSPVGPGSGSGNTIYF. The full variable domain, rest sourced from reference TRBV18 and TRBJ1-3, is NAGVMQNPRHLVRRRGQEARLRCSPMKGHSHVYWYRQLPEEGLKFMVYLQKENIIDESGMPKERFSAEFPKEGPSILRIQQVVRGDSAAYFCASSPVGPGSGSGNTIYFGEGSWLTVV.

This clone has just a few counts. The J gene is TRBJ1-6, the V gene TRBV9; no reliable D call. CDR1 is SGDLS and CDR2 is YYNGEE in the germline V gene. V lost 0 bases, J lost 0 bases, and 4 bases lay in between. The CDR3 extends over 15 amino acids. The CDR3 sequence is CASSVESSYNSPLHF. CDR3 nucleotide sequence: TGTGCCAGCAGCGTAGAGAGCTCCTATAATTCACCCCTCCACTTT.

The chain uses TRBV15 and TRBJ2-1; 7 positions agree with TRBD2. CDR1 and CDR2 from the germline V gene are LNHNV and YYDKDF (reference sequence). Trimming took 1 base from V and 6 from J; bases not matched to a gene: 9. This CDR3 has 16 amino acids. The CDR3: CATSRGWGGLLNEQFF. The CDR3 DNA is TGTGCCACCAGCAGAGGGTGGGGGGGGTTGCTCAATGAGCAGTTCTTC. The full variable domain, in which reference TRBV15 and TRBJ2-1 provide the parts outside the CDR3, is DAMVIQNPRYQVTQFGKPVTLSCSQTLNHNVMYWYQQKSSQAPKLLFHYYDKDFNNEADTPDNFQSRRPNTSFCFLDIRSPGLGDTAMYLCATSRGWGGLLNEQFFGPGTRLTVL.

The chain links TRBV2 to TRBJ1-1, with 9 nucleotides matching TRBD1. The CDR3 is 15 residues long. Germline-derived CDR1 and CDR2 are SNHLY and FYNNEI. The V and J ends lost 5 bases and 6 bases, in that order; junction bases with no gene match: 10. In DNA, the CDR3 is TGTGCCAGCAGTCCGCAGGGACAGGGTCAAGCTGAAGCTTTCTTT. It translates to CASSPQGQGQAEAFF.

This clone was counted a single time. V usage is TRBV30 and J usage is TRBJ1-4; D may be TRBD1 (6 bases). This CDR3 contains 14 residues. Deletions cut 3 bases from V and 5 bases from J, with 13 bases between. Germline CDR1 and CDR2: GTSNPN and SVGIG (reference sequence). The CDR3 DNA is TGTGCCTGGAGCCTCACAGGGTTGAATGAAAAACTGTTTTTT. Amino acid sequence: CAWSLTGLNEKLFF.

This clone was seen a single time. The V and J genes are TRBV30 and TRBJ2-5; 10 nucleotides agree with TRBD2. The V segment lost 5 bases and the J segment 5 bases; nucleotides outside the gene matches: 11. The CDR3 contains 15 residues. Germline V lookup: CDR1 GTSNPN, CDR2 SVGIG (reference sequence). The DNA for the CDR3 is TGTGCCTGGGCGTTTTCTAGCGGGGGAAGCGAGACCCAGTACTTC. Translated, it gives CAWAFSSGGSETQYF.

The CDR3 region has the DNA TGTGCCAGTAGTATAGACGGGACACGCCGGGGTTATAGCAATCAGCCCCAGCATTTT. Translating gives CASSIDGTRRGYSNQPQHF. This chain connects TRBV19 to TRBJ1-5; D is possibly TRBD1 (6 bases). Trimming removed 0 bases from V and 0 bases from J, with 18 bases in between. The CDR3 is 19 amino acids. Germline V gene sequence: CDR1 LNHDA, CDR2 SQIVND (reference sequence). Using reference TRBV19 and TRBJ1-5 for the parts outside the CDR3, the full variable domain is DGGITQSPKYLFRKEGQNVTLSCEQNLNHDAMYWYRQDPGQGLRLIYYSQIVNDFQKGDIAEGYSVSREKKESFPLTVTSAQKNPTAFYLCASSIDGTRRGYSNQPQHFGDGTRLSIL.

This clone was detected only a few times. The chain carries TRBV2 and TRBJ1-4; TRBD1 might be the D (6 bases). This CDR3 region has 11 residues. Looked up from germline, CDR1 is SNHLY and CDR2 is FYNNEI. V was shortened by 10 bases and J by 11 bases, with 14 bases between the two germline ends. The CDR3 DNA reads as TGTGCCACCCTAGGGGGGGAGAAACTGTTTTTT. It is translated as CATLGGEKLFF.

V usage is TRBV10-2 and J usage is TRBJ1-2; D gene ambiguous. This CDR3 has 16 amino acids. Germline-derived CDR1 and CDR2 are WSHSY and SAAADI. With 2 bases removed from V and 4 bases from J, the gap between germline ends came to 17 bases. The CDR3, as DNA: TGCGCCAGCAGTGAGGTCTTGGCAGGCCGAGGCTATGGCTACACCTTC. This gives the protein CASSEVLAGRGYGYTF.

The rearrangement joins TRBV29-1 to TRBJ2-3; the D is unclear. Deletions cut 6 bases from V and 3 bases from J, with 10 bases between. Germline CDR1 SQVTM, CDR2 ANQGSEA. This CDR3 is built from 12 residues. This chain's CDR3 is CSVLAATDTQYF. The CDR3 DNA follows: TGCAGCGTGTTGGCAGCGACAGATACGCAGTATTTT.

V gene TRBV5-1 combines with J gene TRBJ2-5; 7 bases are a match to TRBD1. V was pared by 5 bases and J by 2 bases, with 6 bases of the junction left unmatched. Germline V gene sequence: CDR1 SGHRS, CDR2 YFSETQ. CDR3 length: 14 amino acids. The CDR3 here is CASRRPGQQETQYF. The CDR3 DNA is TGCGCCAGCAGACGACCGGGACAGCAAGAGACCCAGTACTTC.

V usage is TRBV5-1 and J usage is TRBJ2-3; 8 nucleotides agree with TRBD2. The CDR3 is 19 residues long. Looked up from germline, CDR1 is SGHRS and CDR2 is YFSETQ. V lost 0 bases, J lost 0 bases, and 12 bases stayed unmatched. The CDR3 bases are TGCGCCAGCAGCTTGGGCCCCTTAGCGGGACTAACTAGCACAGATACGCAGTATTTT. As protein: CASSLGPLAGLTSTDTQYF.